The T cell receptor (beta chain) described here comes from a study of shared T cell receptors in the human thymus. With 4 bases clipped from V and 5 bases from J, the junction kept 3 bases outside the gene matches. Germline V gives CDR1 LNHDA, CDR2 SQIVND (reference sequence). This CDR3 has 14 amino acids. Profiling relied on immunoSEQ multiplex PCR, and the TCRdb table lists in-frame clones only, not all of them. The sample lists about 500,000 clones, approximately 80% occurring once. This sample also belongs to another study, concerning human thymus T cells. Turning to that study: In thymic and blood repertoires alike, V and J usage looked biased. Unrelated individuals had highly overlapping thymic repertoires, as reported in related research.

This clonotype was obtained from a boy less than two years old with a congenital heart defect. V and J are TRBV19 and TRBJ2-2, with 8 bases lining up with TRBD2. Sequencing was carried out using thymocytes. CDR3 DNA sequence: TGTGCCAGTAGTAGGCTAGCGGGTACCGGGGAGCTGTTTTTT. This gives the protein CASSRLAGTGELFF.